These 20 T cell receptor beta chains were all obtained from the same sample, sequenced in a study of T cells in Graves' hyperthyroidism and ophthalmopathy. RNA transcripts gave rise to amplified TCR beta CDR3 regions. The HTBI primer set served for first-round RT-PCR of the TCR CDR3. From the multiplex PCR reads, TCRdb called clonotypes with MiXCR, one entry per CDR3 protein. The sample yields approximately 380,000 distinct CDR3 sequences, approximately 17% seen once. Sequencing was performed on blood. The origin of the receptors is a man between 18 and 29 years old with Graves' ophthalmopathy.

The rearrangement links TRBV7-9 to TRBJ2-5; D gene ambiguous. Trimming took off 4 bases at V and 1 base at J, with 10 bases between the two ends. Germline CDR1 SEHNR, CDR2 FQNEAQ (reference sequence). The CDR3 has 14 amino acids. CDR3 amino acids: CASSCSSSQETQYF. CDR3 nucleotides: TGTGCCAGCAGCTGCAGTTCCTCCCAAGAGACCCAGTACTTC.

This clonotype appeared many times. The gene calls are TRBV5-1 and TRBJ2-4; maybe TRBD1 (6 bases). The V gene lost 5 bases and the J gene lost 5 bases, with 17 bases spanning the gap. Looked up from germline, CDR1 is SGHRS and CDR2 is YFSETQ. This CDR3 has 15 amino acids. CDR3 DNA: TGCGCCAGCAGACGGGACATCCCAACTCAAAACATTCAGTACTTC. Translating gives CASRRDIPTQNIQYF.

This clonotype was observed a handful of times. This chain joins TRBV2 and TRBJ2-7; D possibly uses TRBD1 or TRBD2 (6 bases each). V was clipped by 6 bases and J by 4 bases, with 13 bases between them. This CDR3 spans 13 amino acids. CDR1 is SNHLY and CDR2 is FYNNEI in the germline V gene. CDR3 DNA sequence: TGTGCCAGCAGGATGGACAGCGGGTACGAGCAGTACTTC. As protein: CASRMDSGYEQYF.

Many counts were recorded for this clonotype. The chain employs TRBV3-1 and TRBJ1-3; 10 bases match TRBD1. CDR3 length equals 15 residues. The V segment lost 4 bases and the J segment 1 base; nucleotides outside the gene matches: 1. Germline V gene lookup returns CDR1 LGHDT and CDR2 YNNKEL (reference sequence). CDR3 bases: TGTGCCAGCAGCCTGGGACAGGGGTCTGGAAACACCATATATTTT. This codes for CASSLGQGSGNTIYF.

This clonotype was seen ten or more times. CDR3 coding DNA: TGTGCCAGCAGCCAAGGGACTAGCGGGGGAACCACAGATACGCAGTATTTT. Translation gives CASSQGTSGGTTDTQYF. The chain joins TRBV3-1 to TRBJ2-3; TRBD2 agrees at 13 bases. Germline CDR1 reads LGHDT; CDR2 reads YNNKEL (reference sequence). Trimming took 1 base from V and 2 from J; bases not matched to a gene: 3. The CDR3 totals 17 residues.

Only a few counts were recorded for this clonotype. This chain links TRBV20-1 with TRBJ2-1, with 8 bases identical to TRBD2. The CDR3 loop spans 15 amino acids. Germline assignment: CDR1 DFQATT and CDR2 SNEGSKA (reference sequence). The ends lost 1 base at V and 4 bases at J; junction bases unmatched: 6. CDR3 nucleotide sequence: TGCAGTGCTAGAGGGCTGGCGGGGGGATACAATGAGCAGTTCTTC. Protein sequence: CSARGLAGGYNEQFF.

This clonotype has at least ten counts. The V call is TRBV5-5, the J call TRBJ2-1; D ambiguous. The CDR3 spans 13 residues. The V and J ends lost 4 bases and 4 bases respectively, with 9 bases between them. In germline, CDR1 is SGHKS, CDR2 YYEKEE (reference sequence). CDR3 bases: TGTGCCAGCAGCGTTGACTTATACAATGAGCAGTTCTTC. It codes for CASSVDLYNEQFF.

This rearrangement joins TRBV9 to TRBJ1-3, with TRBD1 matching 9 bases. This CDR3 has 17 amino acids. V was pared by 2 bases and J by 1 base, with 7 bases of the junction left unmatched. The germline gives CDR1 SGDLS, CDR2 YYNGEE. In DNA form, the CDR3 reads TGTGCCAGCAGCGTTAGGCCGGGACAGGGATCTGGAAACACCATATATTTT. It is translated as CASSVRPGQGSGNTIYF.

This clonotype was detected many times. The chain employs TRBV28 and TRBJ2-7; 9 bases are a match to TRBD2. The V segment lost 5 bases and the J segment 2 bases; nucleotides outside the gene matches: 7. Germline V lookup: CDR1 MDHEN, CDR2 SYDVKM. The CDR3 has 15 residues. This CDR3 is CASSLSGGPAYEQYF. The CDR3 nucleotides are TGTGCCAGCAGTCTCAGCGGGGGGCCAGCCTACGAGCAGTACTTC.

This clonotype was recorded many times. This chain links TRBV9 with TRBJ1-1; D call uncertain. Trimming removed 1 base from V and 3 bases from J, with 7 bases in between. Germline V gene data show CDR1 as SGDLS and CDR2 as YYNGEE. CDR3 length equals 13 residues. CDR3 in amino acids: CASSVQLDTEAFF. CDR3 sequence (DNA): TGTGCCAGCAGCGTACAGTTGGACACTGAAGCTTTCTTT.

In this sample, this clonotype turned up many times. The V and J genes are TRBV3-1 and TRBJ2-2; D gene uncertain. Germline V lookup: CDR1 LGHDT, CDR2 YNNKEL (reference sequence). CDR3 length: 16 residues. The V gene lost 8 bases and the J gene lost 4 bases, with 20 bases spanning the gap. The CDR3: CASGDISSSLTGELFF. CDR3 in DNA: TGTGCCAGCGGAGATATATCGTCCTCACTCACCGGGGAGCTGTTTTTT. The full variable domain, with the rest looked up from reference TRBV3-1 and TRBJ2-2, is DTAVSQTPKYLVTQMGNDKSIKCEQNLGHDTMYWYKQDSKKFLKIMFSYNNKELIINETVPNRFSPKSPDKAHLNLHINSLELGDSAVYFCASGDISSSLTGELFFGEGSRLTVL.

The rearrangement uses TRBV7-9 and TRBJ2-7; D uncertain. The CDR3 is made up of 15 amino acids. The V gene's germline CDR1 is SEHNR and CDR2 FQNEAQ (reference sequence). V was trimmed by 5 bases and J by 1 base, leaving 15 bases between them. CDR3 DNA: TGTGCCAGCAGCCCGCAGGAATACACTTCCTACGAGCAGTACTTC. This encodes CASSPQEYTSYEQYF. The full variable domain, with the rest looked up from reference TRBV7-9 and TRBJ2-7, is DTGVSQNPRHKITKRGQNVTFRCDPISEHNRLYWYRQTLGQGPEFLTYFQNEAQLEKSRLLSDRFSAERPKGSFSTLEIQRTEQGDSAMYLCASSPQEYTSYEQYFGPGTRLTVT.

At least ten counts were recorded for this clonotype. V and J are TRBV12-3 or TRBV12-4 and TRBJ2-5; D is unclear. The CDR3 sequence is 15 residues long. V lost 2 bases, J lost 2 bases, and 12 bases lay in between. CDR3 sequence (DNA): TGTGCCAGCAGTTTAATGGCAGGCCCACAAGAGACCCAGTACTTC. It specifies CASSLMAGPQETQYF.

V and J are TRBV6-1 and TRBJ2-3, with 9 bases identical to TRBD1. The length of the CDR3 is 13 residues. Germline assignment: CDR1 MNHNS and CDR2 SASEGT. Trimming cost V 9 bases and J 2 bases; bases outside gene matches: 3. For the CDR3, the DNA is TGTGCCAGAGACAGGGGGTACACAGATACGCAGTATTTT. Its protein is CARDRGYTDTQYF.

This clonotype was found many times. CDR3 sequence reads: CSEIRQGENYGYTF. DNA of the CDR3: TGCAGTGAAATACGACAGGGGGAAAACTATGGCTACACCTTC. V gene TRBV20-1 combines with J gene TRBJ1-2; 9 bases match TRBD1. With 7 bases clipped from V and 2 bases from J, the junction kept 8 bases outside the gene matches. This CDR3 spans 14 amino acids. Per the germline V gene, CDR1 is DFQATT and CDR2 is SNEGSKA (reference sequence).

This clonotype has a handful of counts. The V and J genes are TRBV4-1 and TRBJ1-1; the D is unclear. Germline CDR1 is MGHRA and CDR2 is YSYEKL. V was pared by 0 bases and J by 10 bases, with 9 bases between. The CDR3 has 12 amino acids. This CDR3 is CASSQDGRGAFF. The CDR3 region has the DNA TGCGCCAGCAGCCAAGATGGCCGTGGAGCTTTCTTT.

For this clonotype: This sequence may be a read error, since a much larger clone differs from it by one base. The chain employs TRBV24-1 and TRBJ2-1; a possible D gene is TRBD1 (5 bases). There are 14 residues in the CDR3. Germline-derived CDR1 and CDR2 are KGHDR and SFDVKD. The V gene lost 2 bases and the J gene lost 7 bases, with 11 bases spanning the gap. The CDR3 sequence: CATSDCQGWNEQFF. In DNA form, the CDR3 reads TGTGCCACCAGTGATTGTCAGGGATGGAATGAGCAGTTCTTC.

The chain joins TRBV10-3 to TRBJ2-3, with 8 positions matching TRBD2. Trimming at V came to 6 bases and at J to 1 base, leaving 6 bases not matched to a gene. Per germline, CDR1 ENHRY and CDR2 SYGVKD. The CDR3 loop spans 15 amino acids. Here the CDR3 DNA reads TGTGCCATCAGGGGGGGTAGCGGGGGCACAGATACGCAGTATTTT. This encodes CAIRGGSGGTDTQYF.

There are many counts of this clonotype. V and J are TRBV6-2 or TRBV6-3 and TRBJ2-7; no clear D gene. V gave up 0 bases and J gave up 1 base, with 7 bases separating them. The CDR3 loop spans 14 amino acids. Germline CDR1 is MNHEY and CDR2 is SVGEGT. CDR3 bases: TGTGCCAGCAGTTACTCCCTGGGATCCTACGAGCAGTACTTC. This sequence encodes CASSYSLGSYEQYF.

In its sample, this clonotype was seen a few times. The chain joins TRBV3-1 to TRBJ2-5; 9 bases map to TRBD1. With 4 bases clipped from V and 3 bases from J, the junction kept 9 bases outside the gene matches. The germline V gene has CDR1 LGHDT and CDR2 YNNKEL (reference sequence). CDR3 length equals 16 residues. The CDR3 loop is CASSPIQGAPEETQYF. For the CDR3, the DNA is TGTGCCAGCAGCCCGATACAGGGGGCGCCGGAAGAGACCCAGTACTTC.